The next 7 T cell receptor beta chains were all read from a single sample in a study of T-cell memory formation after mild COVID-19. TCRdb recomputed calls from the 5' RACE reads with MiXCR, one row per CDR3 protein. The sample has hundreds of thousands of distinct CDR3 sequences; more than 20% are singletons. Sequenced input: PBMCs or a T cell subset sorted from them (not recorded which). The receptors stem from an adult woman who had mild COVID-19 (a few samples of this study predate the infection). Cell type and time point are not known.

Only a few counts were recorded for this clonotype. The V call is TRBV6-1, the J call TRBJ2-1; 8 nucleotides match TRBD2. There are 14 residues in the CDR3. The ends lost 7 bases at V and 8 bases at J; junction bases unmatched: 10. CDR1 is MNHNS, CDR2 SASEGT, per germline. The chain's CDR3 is CASTPGRASDEQFF. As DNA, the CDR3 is TGTGCCAGCACACCCGGGAGGGCCAGCGATGAGCAGTTCTTC.

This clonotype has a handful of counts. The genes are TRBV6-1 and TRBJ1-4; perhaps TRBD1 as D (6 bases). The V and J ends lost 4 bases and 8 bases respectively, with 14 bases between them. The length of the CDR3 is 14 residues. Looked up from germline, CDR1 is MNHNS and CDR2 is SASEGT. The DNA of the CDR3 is TGTGCCAGCAGTGCACAGGGAAATCGGGAAAAACTGTTTTTT. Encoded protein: CASSAQGNREKLFF.

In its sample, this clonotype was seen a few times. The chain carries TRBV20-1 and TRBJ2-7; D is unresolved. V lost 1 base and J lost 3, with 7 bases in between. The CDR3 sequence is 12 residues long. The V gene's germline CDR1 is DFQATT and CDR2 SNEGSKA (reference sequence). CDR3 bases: TGCAGTGCTAGAGGGCGGAACTACGAGCAGTACTTC. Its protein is CSARGRNYEQYF.

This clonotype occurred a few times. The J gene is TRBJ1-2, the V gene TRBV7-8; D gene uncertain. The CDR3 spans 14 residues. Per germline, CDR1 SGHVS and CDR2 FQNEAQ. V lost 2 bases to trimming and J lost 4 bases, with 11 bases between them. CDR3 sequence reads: CASSLKVVPYGYTF. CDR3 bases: TGTGCCAGCAGCTTAAAAGTGGTCCCCTATGGCTACACCTTC.

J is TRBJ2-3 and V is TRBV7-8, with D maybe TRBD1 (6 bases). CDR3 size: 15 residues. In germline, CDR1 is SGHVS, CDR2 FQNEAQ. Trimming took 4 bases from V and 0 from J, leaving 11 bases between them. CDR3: CASSSTGVSTDTQYF. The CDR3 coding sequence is TGTGCCAGCAGCTCGACAGGAGTTAGCACAGATACGCAGTATTTT.

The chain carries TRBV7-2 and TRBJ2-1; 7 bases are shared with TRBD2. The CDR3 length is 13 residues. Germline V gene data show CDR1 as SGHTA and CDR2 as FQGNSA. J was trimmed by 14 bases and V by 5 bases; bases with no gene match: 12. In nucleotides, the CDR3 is TGTGCCAGCAGCCCAAGGAGGTTTGGGGGGGAGTTCTTC. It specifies CASSPRRFGGEFF.

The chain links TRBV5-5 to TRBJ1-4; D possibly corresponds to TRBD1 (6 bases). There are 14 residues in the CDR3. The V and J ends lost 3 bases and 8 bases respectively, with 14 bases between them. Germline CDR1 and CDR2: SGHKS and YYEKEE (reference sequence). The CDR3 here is CASSYNREGEKLFF. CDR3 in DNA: TGTGCCAGCAGCTACAACAGGGAAGGGGAAAAACTGTTTTTT. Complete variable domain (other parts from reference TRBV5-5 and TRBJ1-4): DAGVTQSPTHLIKTRGQQVTLRCSPISGHKSVSWYQQVLGQGPQFIFQYYEKEERGRGNFPDRFSARQFPNYSSELNVNALLLGDSALYLCASSYNREGEKLFFGSGTQLSVL.